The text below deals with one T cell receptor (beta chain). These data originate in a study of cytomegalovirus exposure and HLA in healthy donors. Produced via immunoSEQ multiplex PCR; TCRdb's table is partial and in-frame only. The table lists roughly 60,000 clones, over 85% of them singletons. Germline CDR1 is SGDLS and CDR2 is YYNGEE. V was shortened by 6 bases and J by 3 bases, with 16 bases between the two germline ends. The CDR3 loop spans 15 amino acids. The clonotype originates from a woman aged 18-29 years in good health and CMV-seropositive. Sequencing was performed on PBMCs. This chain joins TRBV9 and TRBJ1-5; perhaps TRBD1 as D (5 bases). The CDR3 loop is CASTRGDRPNQPQHF. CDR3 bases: TGTGCCAGCACCCGTGGTGACAGACCCAATCAGCCCCAGCATTTT.